This T cell receptor beta chain comes out of a study of shared clonotypes between healthy human individuals (dated by TCRdb to the early 2020s). Study-level background: A few men and two women, aged 18 to 49 years, made up the cohort. Between about 0.85 and 9.5 billion PBMCs per donor were obtained by leukapheresis. Per donor, three plates each were used for CD4 naive and CD4 memory, two for CD8 naive, and one for CD8 memory. To estimate repertoire size and how much clonotypes are shared between individuals, the study performed deep sequencing of blood TCR repertoires from a few healthy adults. Libraries were prepared and TCR repertoires were sequenced by different laboratories using diverse techniques, in order to increase sequencing depth and limit assay-specific biases.

This clone was detected once. What this receptor recognizes is not known. Base qualities are not provided; no much larger clone lies one nucleotide away. TCR CDR3 regions were amplified from genomic DNA by multiplex PCR using the deep immunoSEQ assay. For each cell subset, the extracted genomic DNA was distributed evenly across all wells of several immunoSEQ 96-well plates, and each plate served as one replicate. Each replicate PCR for sorted subsets received about 200 ng genomic DNA, equal to around 32,000 T cell genomes. Purified libraries were measured with a Qubit 3.0 fluorometer, size-checked on a Bioanalyzer 2100, and measured again with the KAPA Library Quantification kit. A separate single-read 150-cycle Illumina NextSeq 550 flow cell was used to sequence each immunoSEQ 96-well plate. The paper's data handling went like this. The immunoSEQ output contained only junctional sequences without quality scores, so filtering could not match that applied to full-length reads. Sequences were annotated with PyIR, a Python wrapper for IgBLAST v1.9, and V/J genes and CDR3 were assigned using IMGT germline references. Reads were filtered out if the reads had weak V/J assignments (E-value above 1e-6), no CDR3, stop codons, out-of-frame junctions, or ambiguous translated residues. V3J clonotypes were defined as sequences sharing an identical inferred V gene, J gene, and CDR3 amino acid sequence. Percentage overlap between repertoires was computed as shared unique clonotypes divided by the size of the smaller repertoire. RTK rarefaction, the Chao1 estimator, and Recon v2.1 estimates of unobserved clonotypes were used to assess repertoire richness. For all TCRbeta clonotypes obtained by the gDNA method from a few donors, generation probabilities were computed with OLGA. Imported from immuneACCESS, the table was reduced by TCRdb to in-frame sequences with V and J called. These copies leave out some clones; in studies compared against another copy, an unresolved V gene accounts for under half, and the cause of the remainder is not known. V, J and clone size are taken as reported in that table, and D and trimming were inferred from the DNA itself. The sample table shows 1,500,000 or so clones, and just under 99% are seen once. Clones ranked in the top ten supply 0.3% to 0.45% of the sample.

The donors were healthy, HIV-negative adults who had no recently reported acute infections or vaccinations. All donors were Caucasian adults living in Nashville, Tennessee, USA. CD4+ T cells were enriched through magnetic negative selection, after which naive cells were positively selected on CD45RA and the remaining negative fraction served as the memory subset. After blood collection by leukapheresis, PBMCs were isolated using Ficoll-Histopaque density gradient centrifugation and then cryopreserved in the vapor phase of liquid nitrogen. Purity and quantity of every magnetically sorted T cell population were checked by analytical flow cytometry. Genomic DNA was isolated from every sorted fraction and measured by UV absorbance on a Nanodrop 2000c. Here is what the overall study found, with its caveats: Based on pairwise subsampling, the degree of clonotype sharing among donors was expected to be affected by sequencing depth. Because the study included a small number of donors, the genetic and exposure-history diversity represented was limited. Only blood was sampled, and tissue TCR repertoires likely differ from those in blood. Higher generation probabilities were observed for clonotypes shared by all four sorted-subset donors than for non-shared clonotypes. Naive subsets generally had larger estimated clonotype richness than memory subsets did. Rarefaction of sorted-subset datasets indicated incomplete sequencing despite the large sequencing depth. Sharing across a handful of donors was observed for 5% to 6.5% of naive CD4, around 3.5% of naive CD8, over 2% of memory CD4, and roughly 0.4% of memory CD8 clonotypes.

What was sequenced was naive CD4+ T cells sorted from blood. This specimen's cell subset or site label, per the study, means: CD45RA+ positively selected. This sequence originates from a man under 40 in good health.

The CDR3 is CASSSRWGMNTEAFF. The DNA reads as follows: TGTGCCAGCAGCTCAAGGTGGGGTATGAACACTGAAGCTTTCTTT. The V gene is TRBV11-2 and the J gene is TRBJ1-1; no D gene can be assigned with confidence. Spanning cysteine to phenylalanine, the CDR3 consists of 15 amino acids. Only CDR3 DNA remains: 45 bases, in frame from the first base. Relative to germline, V is 4 bases shorter and J is 0 bases shorter, with 12 bases between their ends. For CDR1 and CDR2, the germline V gene lists SGHAT and FQNNGV.